This T cell receptor beta chain stems from a study of identical twins. In germline, CDR1 is LGHDT, CDR2 YNNKEL (reference sequence). The ends lost 4 bases at V and 6 bases at J; junction bases unmatched: 6. The CDR3 is made up of 17 amino acids. Unique molecular identifiers were present on the cDNA, and a universal primer site came from template switching. TCRdb re-derived calls from the 5' RACE reads in MiXCR, one entry per CDR3 protein. Altogether around 450,000 distinct CDR3 sequences are present, approximately 15% being singletons, with the ten largest covering approximately 0.52%. This clonotype was picked up many times. No antigen is known for it. Whole-study results and caveats: Models underestimated how often monozygotic twins shared out-of-frame TCR alpha. Diverse VJ usage suggested most zero-insertion clonotypes were not invariant T cells. Beta clonotypes that were abundant in cord blood contained fewer insertions, a pattern absent from memory repertoires.

The same sample was also studied in work on yellow fever vaccine responses in identical twins.

Sequenced: CD4+ T cells sorted from blood. The chain recombines TRBV3-1 with TRBJ2-2, with TRBD2 identical over 15 bases. This receptor was identified in a woman under 30 in good health. In DNA, the CDR3 is TGTGCCAGCAGCCGACGGACTAGCGGGAGGGGGTCCGGGGAGCTGTTTTTT. Translating gives CASSRRTSGRGSGELFF.